A selection of T cell receptor beta chains follows, all from one sample in a study of T-cell reconstitution after alpha-beta-depleted transplantation in children. TCRdb re-derived calls from the PCR reads in MiXCR, one entry per CDR3 protein. The sample comprises around 250,000 distinct CDR3 sequences, 20% to 30% of which are singletons, and more than 2% rests with the top ten. Sequences were derived from PBMCs, sampled before TCRalphabeta/CD19-depleted stem cell transplant. These TCRs come from a girl aged 2-10 years with Fanconi anemia, due to receive a stem cell transplant. Both conserved end residues are part of each CDR3. D genes are given only for firm matches. Clone sizes are given selectively: once, few, many, or a class where the clone is expanded.

CDR3 DNA: TGTGCCTGCTCCTCAGGGCTGAGGAGGGCCTACGAGCAGTACTTC
CDR3 protein: CACSSGLRRAYEQYF
clone size: many
V gene: TRBV7-2
J gene: TRBJ2-7
D gene: NA

CDR3 DNA: TGCAGTGCTAGTTTCGGGCTCGGGACCGGGGAGCTGTTTTTT
CDR3 protein: CSASFGLGTGELFF
clone size: few
V gene: TRBV20-1
J gene: TRBJ2-2
D gene: NA

CDR3 DNA: TGCGCCAGCAGCCAGTACAGGGTCTCGGACGAGCAGTACTTC
CDR3 protein: CASSQYRVSDEQYF
clone size: NA
V gene: TRBV4-1
J gene: TRBJ2-7
D gene: NA

CDR3 DNA: TGTGCCAGCAGTTTAGGGGGGACAGGGGTCGAGCAGTACTTC
CDR3 protein: CASSLGGTGVEQYF
clone size: many
V gene: TRBV12-3/TRBV12-4
J gene: TRBJ2-7
D gene: TRBD1

CDR3 DNA: TGCAGCGTTGAAGATAAGACAGGGGGCTGGGACATTCAGTACTTC
CDR3 protein: CSVEDKTGGWDIQYF
clone size: NA
V gene: TRBV29-1
J gene: TRBJ2-4
D gene: TRBD1

CDR3 DNA: TGCAGCGTTGACCTAGGCTCCTACAATGAGCAGTTCTTC
CDR3 protein: CSVDLGSYNEQFF
clone size: NA
V gene: TRBV29-1
J gene: TRBJ2-1
D gene: NA

CDR3 DNA: TGTGCCAGCAGTTACTCGGGGGTCACCTACGAGCAGTACTTC
CDR3 protein: CASSYSGVTYEQYF
clone size: NA
V gene: TRBV6-5
J gene: TRBJ2-7
D gene: NA

CDR3 DNA: TGTGCCAGCAGCTTGCGTACTAGCGACCGGGATTACACCGGGGAGCTGTTTTTT
CDR3 protein: CASSLRTSDRDYTGELFF
clone size: NA
V gene: TRBV7-3
J gene: TRBJ2-2
D gene: TRBD2

CDR3 DNA: TGCAGTGCTAGGGGGGGACAGGTATACCTAGAGACCCAGTACTTC
CDR3 protein: CSARGGQVYLETQYF
clone size: few
V gene: TRBV20-1
J gene: TRBJ2-5
D gene: TRBD1

CDR3 DNA: TGTGCCAGCAGCAAAAGTCTACCGGGACAGGGGGCAGATACGCAGTATTTT
CDR3 protein: CASSKSLPGQGADTQYF
clone size: NA
V gene: TRBV21-1
J gene: TRBJ2-3
D gene: NA

CDR3 DNA: TGCGCCAGCAGCTTGGTACTAGCCCACACCGGGGAGCTGTTTTTT
CDR3 protein: CASSLVLAHTGELFF
clone size: NA
V gene: TRBV5-1
J gene: TRBJ2-2
D gene: NA

CDR3 DNA: TGTGCCAGCAGGGGACTGTCGTACGAGCAGTACTTC
CDR3 protein: CASRGLSYEQYF
clone size: NA
V gene: TRBV2
J gene: TRBJ2-7
D gene: NA

CDR3 DNA: TGTGCCAGCAGCTTAGTTGCGACTAGCGGGAAGAGCAACGAGCAGTACTTC
CDR3 protein: CASSLVATSGKSNEQYF
clone size: NA
V gene: TRBV7-9
J gene: TRBJ2-7
D gene: TRBD2

CDR3 DNA: TGTGCCAGCAGCACCAAGAATAGCGGGAAAGAGACCCAGTACTTC
CDR3 protein: CASSTKNSGKETQYF
clone size: many
V gene: TRBV4-2
J gene: TRBJ2-5
D gene: TRBD2

CDR3 DNA: TGTGCCAGCAGTTTATCACACACCTACAATGAGCAGTTCTTC
CDR3 protein: CASSLSHTYNEQFF
clone size: NA
V gene: TRBV28
J gene: TRBJ2-1
D gene: NA

CDR3 DNA: TGCAGTGCTACCACAGGGAGAGATCAGCCCCAGCATTTT
CDR3 protein: CSATTGRDQPQHF
clone size: many
V gene: TRBV20-1
J gene: TRBJ1-5
D gene: NA

CDR3 DNA: TGTGCCAGCAGAGCGGGGGGGAAGTACACCGGGGAGCTGTTTTTT
CDR3 protein: CASRAGGKYTGELFF
clone size: few
V gene: TRBV6-1
J gene: TRBJ2-2
D gene: TRBD2

CDR3 DNA: TGTGCCATCGGGGCGGGGGGGCCGGGGACAGATACGCAGTATTTT
CDR3 protein: CAIGAGGPGTDTQYF
clone size: NA
V gene: TRBV10-3
J gene: TRBJ2-3
D gene: TRBD2

CDR3 DNA: TGTGCCAGCAGCTTCTCCTACGAGCAGTACTTC
CDR3 protein: CASSFSYEQYF
clone size: medium-sized
V gene: TRBV7-2
J gene: TRBJ2-7
D gene: NA

CDR3 DNA: TGCAGTGCTGCAAGCGGGAGGGCCCACGAGCAGTACTTC
CDR3 protein: CSAASGRAHEQYF
clone size: NA
V gene: TRBV20-1
J gene: TRBJ2-7
D gene: TRBD2

CDR3 DNA: TGTGCCAGCTCCCGGGCGACAGGTCTTTACGAGCAGTACTTC
CDR3 protein: CASSRATGLYEQYF
clone size: NA
V gene: TRBV25-1
J gene: TRBJ2-7
D gene: NA

CDR3 DNA: TGTGCCAGCAGTTTATCTAGCGGGTACGAGCAGTACTTC
CDR3 protein: CASSLSSGYEQYF
clone size: many
V gene: TRBV12-3/TRBV12-4
J gene: TRBJ2-7
D gene: TRBD2

CDR3 DNA: TGTGCCTGGAGCAACCAGCTCCCTCCCAATGAGCAGTTCTTC
CDR3 protein: CAWSNQLPPNEQFF
clone size: few
V gene: TRBV30
J gene: TRBJ2-1
D gene: NA

CDR3 DNA: TGCAGTGCTAAGGACTACCACTCCTACAATGAGCAGTTCTTC
CDR3 protein: CSAKDYHSYNEQFF
clone size: many
V gene: TRBV20-1
J gene: TRBJ2-1
D gene: NA

CDR3 DNA: TGTGCCAGCAGCTTAGTATCTAGCGGGAGGGTTCAGTTCTTC
CDR3 protein: CASSLVSSGRVQFF
clone size: few
V gene: TRBV7-2
J gene: TRBJ2-1
D gene: TRBD2

CDR3 DNA: TGCAGCGTTGTAGGACAAGGCTATGGCTACACCTTC
CDR3 protein: CSVVGQGYGYTF
clone size: NA
V gene: TRBV29-1
J gene: TRBJ1-2
D gene: NA

CDR3 DNA: TGTGCCAGCGCCCTTGGGGTCGACAGGGAAAAACTGTTTTTT
CDR3 protein: CASALGVDREKLFF
clone size: once
V gene: TRBV12-3/TRBV12-4
J gene: TRBJ1-4
D gene: NA

CDR3 DNA: TGCAGTGCTAGCCCCGCGGGCTACACCTTC
CDR3 protein: CSASPAGYTF
clone size: few
V gene: TRBV20-1
J gene: TRBJ1-2
D gene: NA

CDR3 DNA: TGTGCCAGCAGCCAGATGCAAACTAGCGGGTGGTATGAGCAGTTCTTC
CDR3 protein: CASSQMQTSGWYEQFF
clone size: few
V gene: TRBV3-1
J gene: TRBJ2-1
D gene: TRBD2

CDR3 DNA: TGTGCCAGCAGCCAAGTCGGGGGTACCACAGATACGCAGTATTTT
CDR3 protein: CASSQVGGTTDTQYF
clone size: many
V gene: TRBV3-1
J gene: TRBJ2-3
D gene: NA

CDR3 DNA: TGCAGTGCTAGGGAGGACTTCAGCTCCTACAATGAGCAGTTCTTC
CDR3 protein: CSAREDFSSYNEQFF
clone size: many
V gene: TRBV20-1
J gene: TRBJ2-1
D gene: NA

CDR3 DNA: TGTGCCAGCAGACTACAACAGGGGGGCATTCAGTACTTC
CDR3 protein: CASRLQQGGIQYF
clone size: few
V gene: TRBV12-3/TRBV12-4
J gene: TRBJ2-4
D gene: TRBD1

CDR3 DNA: TGCAGTGCTGTTGGACTAGCTGGTGACAATGAGCAGTTCTTC
CDR3 protein: CSAVGLAGDNEQFF
clone size: NA
V gene: TRBV20-1
J gene: TRBJ2-1
D gene: TRBD2

CDR3 DNA: TGCGCCAGCCCCCCGTCCGGACTCGGCACAGATACGCAGTATTTT
CDR3 protein: CASPPSGLGTDTQYF
clone size: NA
V gene: TRBV23-1
J gene: TRBJ2-3
D gene: NA

CDR3 DNA: TGCAGTGCTAGAGGAGGTTCAAGGAACACTGAAGCTTTCTTT
CDR3 protein: CSARGGSRNTEAFF
clone size: few
V gene: TRBV20-1
J gene: TRBJ1-1
D gene: NA

CDR3 DNA: TGCGCCAGCAGCCGAGGGGACGACATTACAGAGACCCAGTACTTC
CDR3 protein: CASSRGDDITETQYF
clone size: NA
V gene: TRBV5-1
J gene: TRBJ2-5
D gene: NA

CDR3 DNA: TGTGCCAGCAGCGTAGGCCCAATAGAACGGGGGAACACCGGGGAGCTGTTTTTT
CDR3 protein: CASSVGPIERGNTGELFF
clone size: many
V gene: TRBV9
J gene: TRBJ2-2
D gene: NA

CDR3 DNA: TGCAGCGTTGAAGGAGTACGACTAGTGGGGAATGAGCAGTTCTTC
CDR3 protein: CSVEGVRLVGNEQFF
clone size: many
V gene: TRBV29-1
J gene: TRBJ2-1
D gene: NA

CDR3 DNA: TGTGCCAGCAGTTTTCAGACTAGCGGTGACACAGATACGCAGTATTTT
CDR3 protein: CASSFQTSGDTDTQYF
clone size: few
V gene: TRBV28
J gene: TRBJ2-3
D gene: TRBD2

CDR3 DNA: TGTGCCAGCAGCGTCGCCGGGACTAGCACAGATACGCAGTATTTT
CDR3 protein: CASSVAGTSTDTQYF
clone size: NA
V gene: TRBV7-3
J gene: TRBJ2-3
D gene: NA

CDR3 DNA: TGTGCCAGCAGCTTAAGGACTAGCGGAGTAGATACGCAGTATTTT
CDR3 protein: CASSLRTSGVDTQYF
clone size: many
V gene: TRBV7-2
J gene: TRBJ2-3
D gene: TRBD2